These 2 T cell receptor beta chains were sequenced from one sample in a study of response to subunit inactivated influenza vaccine. Each CDR3 protein is one row after TCRdb ran MiXCR on the RT-PCR reads. The profile shows roughly 780,000 distinct CDR3 sequences, under 20% of them singletons. The sequences come from PBMCs from blood, collected more than 4 days after vaccination. The receptor source for this set is a man between 45 and 60 years old who received an inactivated influenza vaccine.

The sample holds a few counts of this clonotype. This chain links TRBV12-3 or TRBV12-4 with TRBJ1-5; possible D gene TRBD1, 6 bases. CDR3 length: 14 amino acids. V was clipped by 3 bases and J by 5 bases, with 11 bases between them. In DNA, the CDR3 is TGTGCCAGCAGTTTTGGGGAGGGGGATCAGCCCCAGCATTTT. The encoded protein is CASSFGEGDQPQHF.

CDR3 DNA sequence: TGTGCCAGCAGTTTAGGTAATAGCGGGAGCGGGTGGACCTACGAGCAGTACTTC. This gives the protein CASSLGNSGSGWTYEQYF. The chain joins TRBV28 to TRBJ2-7, with 9 bases aligning to TRBD2. Germline values: CDR1 MDHEN, CDR2 SYDVKM. The CDR3 consists of 18 residues. The junction had 13 bases not matched to a gene; V was cut back by 2 bases and J by 2 bases.